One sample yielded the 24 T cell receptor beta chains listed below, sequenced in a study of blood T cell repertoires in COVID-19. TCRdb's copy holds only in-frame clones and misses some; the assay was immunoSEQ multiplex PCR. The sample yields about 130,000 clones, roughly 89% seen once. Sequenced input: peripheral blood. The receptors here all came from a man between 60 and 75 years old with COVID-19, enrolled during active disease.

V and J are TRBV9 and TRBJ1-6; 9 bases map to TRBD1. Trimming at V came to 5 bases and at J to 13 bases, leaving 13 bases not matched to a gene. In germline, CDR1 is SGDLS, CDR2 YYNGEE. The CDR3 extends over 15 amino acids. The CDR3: CASSFAGQGFWPLHF. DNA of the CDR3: TGTGCCAGCAGTTTTGCGGGACAGGGTTTTTGGCCCCTCCACTTT.

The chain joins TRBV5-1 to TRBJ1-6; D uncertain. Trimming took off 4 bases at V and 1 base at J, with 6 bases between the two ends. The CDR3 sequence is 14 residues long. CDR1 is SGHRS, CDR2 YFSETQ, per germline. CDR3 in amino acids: CASSPRSYNSPLHF. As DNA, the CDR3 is TGCGCCAGCAGCCCCAGGTCCTATAATTCACCCCTCCACTTT.

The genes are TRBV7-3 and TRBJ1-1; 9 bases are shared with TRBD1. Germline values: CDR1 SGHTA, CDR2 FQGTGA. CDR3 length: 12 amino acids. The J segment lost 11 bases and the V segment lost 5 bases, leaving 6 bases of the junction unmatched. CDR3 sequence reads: CASSVQGAAAFF. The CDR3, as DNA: TGTGCCAGCAGCGTACAGGGGGCGGCTGCTTTCTTT.

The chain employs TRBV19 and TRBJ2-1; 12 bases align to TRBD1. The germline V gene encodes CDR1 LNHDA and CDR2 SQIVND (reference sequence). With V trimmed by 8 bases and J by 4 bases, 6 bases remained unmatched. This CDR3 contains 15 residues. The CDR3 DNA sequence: TGTGCCAGTCATGGGACAGGGGGCGAATACAATGAGCAGTTCTTC. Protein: CASHGTGGEYNEQFF.

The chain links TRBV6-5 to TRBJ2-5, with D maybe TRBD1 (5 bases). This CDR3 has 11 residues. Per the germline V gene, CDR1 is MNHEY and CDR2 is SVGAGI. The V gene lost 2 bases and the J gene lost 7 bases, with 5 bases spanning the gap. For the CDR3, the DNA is TGTGCCAGCAGTTACAGGGGGACCCAGTACTTC. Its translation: CASSYRGTQYF.

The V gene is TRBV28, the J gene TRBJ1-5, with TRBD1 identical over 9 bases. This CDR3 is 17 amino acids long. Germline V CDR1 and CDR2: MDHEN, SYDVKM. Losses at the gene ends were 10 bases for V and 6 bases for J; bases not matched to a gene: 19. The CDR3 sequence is CAISQGQGSRAGQPQHF. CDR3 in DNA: TGTGCCATCAGCCAGGGACAGGGTAGTCGGGCAGGTCAGCCCCAGCATTTT. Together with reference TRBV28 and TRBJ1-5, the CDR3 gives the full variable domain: DVKVTQSSRYLVKRTGEKVFLECVQDMDHENMFWYRQDPGLGLRLIYFSYDVKMKEKGDIPEGYSVSREKKERFSLILESASTNQTSMYLCAISQGQGSRAGQPQHFGDGTRLSIL.

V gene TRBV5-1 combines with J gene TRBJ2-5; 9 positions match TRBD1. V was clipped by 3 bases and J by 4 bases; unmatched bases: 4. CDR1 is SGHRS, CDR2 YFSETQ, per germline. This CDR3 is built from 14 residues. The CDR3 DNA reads TGCGCCAGCAGCTCAGGACAGGGGCGAGAGACCCAGTACTTC. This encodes CASSSGQGRETQYF.

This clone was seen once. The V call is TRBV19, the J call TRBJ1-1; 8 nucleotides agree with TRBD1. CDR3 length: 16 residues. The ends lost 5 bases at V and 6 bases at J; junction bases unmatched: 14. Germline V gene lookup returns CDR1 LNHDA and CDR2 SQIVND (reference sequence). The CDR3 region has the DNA TGTGCCAGTAGTTTCCTGGGGACAGGCTCGGTCTCTGAAGCTTTCTTT. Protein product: CASSFLGTGSVSEAFF.

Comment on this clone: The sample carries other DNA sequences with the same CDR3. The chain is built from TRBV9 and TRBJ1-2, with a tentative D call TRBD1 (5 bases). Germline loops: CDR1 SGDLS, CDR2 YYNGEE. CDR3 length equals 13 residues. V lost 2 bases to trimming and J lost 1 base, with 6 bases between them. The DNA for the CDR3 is TGTGCCAGCAGCGTGACAGATAACTATGGCTACACCTTC. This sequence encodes CASSVTDNYGYTF.

CDR3: CASRQALNYGYTF. For the CDR3, the DNA is TGTGCCAGCAGACAGGCGTTAAACTATGGCTACACCTTC. This chain links TRBV6-5 with TRBJ1-2, with D possibly being TRBD1 (5 bases). Looked up from germline, CDR1 is MNHEY and CDR2 is SVGAGI. This CDR3 has 13 residues. Trimming took off 6 bases at V and 2 bases at J, with 10 bases between the two ends.

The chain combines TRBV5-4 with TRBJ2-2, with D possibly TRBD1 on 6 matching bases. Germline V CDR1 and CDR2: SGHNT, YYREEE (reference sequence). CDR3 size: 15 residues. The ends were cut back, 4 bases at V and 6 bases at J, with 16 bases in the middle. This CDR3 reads CASSPTPTGPGELFF. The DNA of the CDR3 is TGTGCCAGCAGCCCGACCCCAACAGGGCCCGGGGAGCTGTTTTTT.

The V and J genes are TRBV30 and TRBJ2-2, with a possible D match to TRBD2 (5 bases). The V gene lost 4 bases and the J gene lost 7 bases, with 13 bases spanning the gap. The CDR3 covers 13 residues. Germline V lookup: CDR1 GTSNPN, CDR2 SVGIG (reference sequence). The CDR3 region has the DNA TGTGCCTGGAAAATCGGAGGCCACGGGGAGCTGTTTTTT. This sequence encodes CAWKIGGHGELFF.

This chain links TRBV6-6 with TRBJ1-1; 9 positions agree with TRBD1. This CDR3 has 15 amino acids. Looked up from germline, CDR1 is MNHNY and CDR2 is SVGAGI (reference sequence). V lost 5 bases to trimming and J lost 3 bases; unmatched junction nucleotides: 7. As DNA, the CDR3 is TGTGCCAGCAGTGGGGACAGGGTCGGGCACACTGAAGCTTTCTTT. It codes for CASSGDRVGHTEAFF.

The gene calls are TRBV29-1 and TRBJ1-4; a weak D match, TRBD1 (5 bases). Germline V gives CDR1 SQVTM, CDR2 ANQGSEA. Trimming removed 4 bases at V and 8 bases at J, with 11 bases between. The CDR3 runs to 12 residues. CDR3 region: CSVGEAGEKLFF. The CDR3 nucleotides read TGCAGCGTTGGGGAGGCAGGGGAAAAACTGTTTTTT.

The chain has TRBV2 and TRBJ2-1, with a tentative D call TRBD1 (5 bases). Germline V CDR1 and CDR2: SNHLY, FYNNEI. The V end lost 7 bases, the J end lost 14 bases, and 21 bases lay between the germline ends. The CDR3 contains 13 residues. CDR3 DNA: TGTGCCAGCAATGGACATGGCCTCGGTTTCAAGTTCTTC. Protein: CASNGHGLGFKFF.

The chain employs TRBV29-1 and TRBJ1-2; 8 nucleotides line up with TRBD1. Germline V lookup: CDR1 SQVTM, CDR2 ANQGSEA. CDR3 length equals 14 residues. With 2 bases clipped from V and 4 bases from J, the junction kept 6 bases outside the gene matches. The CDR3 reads CSVESGGGPYGYTF. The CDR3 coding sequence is TGCAGCGTTGAATCAGGGGGCGGCCCCTATGGCTACACCTTC.

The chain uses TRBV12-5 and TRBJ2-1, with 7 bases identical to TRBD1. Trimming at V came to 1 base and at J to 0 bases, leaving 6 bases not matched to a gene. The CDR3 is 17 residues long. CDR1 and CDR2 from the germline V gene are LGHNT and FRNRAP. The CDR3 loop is CASGLGQGISSYNEQFF. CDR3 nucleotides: TGTGCTAGTGGTTTGGGACAGGGAATTAGCTCCTACAATGAGCAGTTCTTC.

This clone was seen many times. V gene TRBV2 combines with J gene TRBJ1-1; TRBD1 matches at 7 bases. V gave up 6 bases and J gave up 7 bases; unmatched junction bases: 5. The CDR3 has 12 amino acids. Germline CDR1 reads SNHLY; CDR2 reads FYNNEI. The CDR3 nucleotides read TGTGCCAGCAGATTCAGGGGGAATGAAGCTTTCTTT. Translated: CASRFRGNEAFF.

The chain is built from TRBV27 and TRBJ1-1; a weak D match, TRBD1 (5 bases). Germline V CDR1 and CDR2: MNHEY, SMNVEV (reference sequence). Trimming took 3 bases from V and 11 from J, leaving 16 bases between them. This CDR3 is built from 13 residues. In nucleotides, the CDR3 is TGTGCCAGCAGTTTCCCCCCCGGGGGGAAGGCTTTCTTT. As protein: CASSFPPGGKAFF.

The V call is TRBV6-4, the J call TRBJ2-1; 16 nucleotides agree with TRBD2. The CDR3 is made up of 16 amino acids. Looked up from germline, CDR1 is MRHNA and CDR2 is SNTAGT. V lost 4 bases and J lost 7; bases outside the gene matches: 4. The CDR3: CASSGPGLAGGNEQFF. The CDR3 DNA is TGTGCCAGCAGTGGCCCGGGACTAGCGGGGGGGAATGAGCAGTTCTTC.

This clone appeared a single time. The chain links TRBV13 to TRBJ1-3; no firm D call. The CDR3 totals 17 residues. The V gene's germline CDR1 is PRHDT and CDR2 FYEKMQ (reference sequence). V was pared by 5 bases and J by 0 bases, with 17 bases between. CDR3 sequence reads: CASSVRHGRNSGNTIYF. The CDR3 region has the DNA TGTGCCAGCAGCGTAAGACACGGAAGAAACTCTGGAAACACCATATATTTT.

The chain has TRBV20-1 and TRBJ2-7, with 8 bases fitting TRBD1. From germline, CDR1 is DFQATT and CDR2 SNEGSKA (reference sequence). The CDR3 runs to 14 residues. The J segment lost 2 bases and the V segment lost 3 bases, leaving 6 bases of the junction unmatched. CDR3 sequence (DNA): TGCAGTGCTAGTCGCGGGACAGGCGCCTACGAGCAGTACTTC. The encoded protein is CSASRGTGAYEQYF.

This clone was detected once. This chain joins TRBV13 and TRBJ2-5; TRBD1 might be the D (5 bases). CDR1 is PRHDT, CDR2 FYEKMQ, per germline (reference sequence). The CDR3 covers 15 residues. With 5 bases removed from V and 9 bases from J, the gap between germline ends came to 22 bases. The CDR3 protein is CASSQRQWLELAQYF. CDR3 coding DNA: TGTGCCAGCAGCCAACGACAGTGGTTAGAATTGGCCCAGTACTTC.

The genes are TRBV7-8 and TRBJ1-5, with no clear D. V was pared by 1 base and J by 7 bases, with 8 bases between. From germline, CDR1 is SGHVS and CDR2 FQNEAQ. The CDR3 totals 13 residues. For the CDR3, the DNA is TGTGCCAGCAGCTTAGTGGAGGGACAGCCCCAGCATTTT. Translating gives CASSLVEGQPQHF.